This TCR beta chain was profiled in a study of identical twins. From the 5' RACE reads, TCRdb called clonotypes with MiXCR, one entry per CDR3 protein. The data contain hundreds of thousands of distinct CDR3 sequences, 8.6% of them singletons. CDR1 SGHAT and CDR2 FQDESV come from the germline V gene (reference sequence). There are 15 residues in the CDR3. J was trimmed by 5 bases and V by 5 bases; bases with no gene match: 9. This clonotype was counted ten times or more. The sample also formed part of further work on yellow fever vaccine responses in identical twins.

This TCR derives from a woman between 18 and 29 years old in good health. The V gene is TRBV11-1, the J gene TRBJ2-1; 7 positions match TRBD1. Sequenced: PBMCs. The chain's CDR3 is CASSNAGTAHNEQFF. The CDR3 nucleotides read TGTGCCAGCAGCAACGCCGGGACAGCACACAATGAGCAGTTCTTC. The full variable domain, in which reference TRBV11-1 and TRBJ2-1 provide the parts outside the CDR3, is EAEVAQSPRYKITEKSQAVAFWCDPISGHATLYWYRQILGQGPELLVQFQDESVVDDSQLPKDRFSAERLKGVDSTLKIQPAELGDSAMYLCASSNAGTAHNEQFFGPGTRLTVL.